The source of this T cell receptor (beta chain) is a study of blood T cell repertoires in COVID-19. Study-level information: COVID-19 samples, acute and convalescent, were from the United States, Italy and Spain.

As processed by the authors: Researchers report that nucleated cell counts were estimated from reference gene primer amplification. TCRdb's table, derived via immunoSEQ multiplex PCR, lists solely in-frame clones and lacks some. That table is the source of V, J and clone size, and D and trimming were worked out from the DNA. The sample contains roughly 32,000 clones, just over 85% of which appear only once. The sequence was collected from a woman older than 75 with active or convalescent COVID-19. Sequencing was carried out using peripheral blood.

CDR3 protein: CASSHTGAWGLFF. The CDR3 bases are TGTGCCAGCAGCCACACAGGGGCATGGGGACTGTTTTTT. This rearrangement joins TRBV6-6 to TRBJ1-4, with 7 bases matching TRBD1. Germline V lookup: CDR1 MNHNY, CDR2 SVGAGI (reference sequence). The CDR3 totals 13 residues. V gave up 6 bases and J gave up 13 bases; unmatched junction bases: 11.